This T cell receptor beta chain derives from a study of blood T cell repertoires in COVID-19. In the study overall: Collection of acute and convalescent COVID-19 samples took place in the United States, Italy and Spain. From T cells, B-cell-depleted T cells, or PBMCs came the material, which was cDNA or gDNA.

After removal of 5 bases from V and 6 bases from J, the junction contained 6 bases not matched to a gene. Germline V gives CDR1 MDHEN, CDR2 SYDVKM. The CDR3 spans 13 residues. As originally analysed: Amplification with reference gene primers provided the estimates of nucleated cell counts. The assay was immunoSEQ multiplex PCR, and TCRdb's table has in-frame clones only and misses some. Clone size and V and J calls were adopted from that table, with D and trimming inferred from the DNA. Of some 200,000 clones listed, around 81% are singletons. The chain is built from TRBV28 and TRBJ1-2; 7 bases match TRBD1. The sample comprised peripheral blood. The receptor was isolated from a woman aged 25 to 39 who had recovered from COVID-19. CDR3 sequence (DNA): TGTGCCAGCAGTGAACAGGGGTTGGATGGCTACACCTTC. Amino acids: CASSEQGLDGYTF.